This T cell receptor (beta chain) stems from a study of blood T cell repertoires in COVID-19 (dated by TCRdb to 2018 to 2020). Turning to the overall study: The collaborator samples originated in the United States, Italy and Spain and spanned the acute and convalescent phases of COVID-19. The material from the prospective study consisted of cDNA or gDNA derived from T cells, B-cell-depleted T cells, or PBMCs. Subjects who had been exposed to COVID-19, were actively infected with it, or had recovered from it provided the deeply sampled blood TCRbeta repertoires that made up the dataset. The repertoires were released in a freely available public database intended as a resource for research on the immune response to SARS-CoV-2. The samples were drawn from two sources: the first 160 participants of the ongoing ImmuneRACE study, and 1,000 to 1,500 subjects contributed by 6 global collaborators. The sample metadata nearly always contained a de-identified subject ID, COVID-19 status, age in years and sex. Where HLA class I and class II types were available, the types were taken from metadata supplied by the sample provider, not from assay-based typing.

The immunoSEQ Assay, a bias-controlled multiplex PCR, was used to amplify TCRbeta CDR3 regions from genomic DNA. Under the source paper's analysis protocol: The number of nucleated cells in each sample was estimated by amplification of reference gene primers within the assay. Sequence reads were collapsed and filtered to measure the absolute abundance of every unique TCRbeta CDR3 rearrangement. Productive Simpson clonality was computed per sample as the square root of Simpson's diversity index over productive rearrangements. Drawn from immuneACCESS, this table holds only the in-frame rearrangements with V and J called that TCRdb kept. Clones are partly lost; checked studies trace under half to an unresolved V gene and leave the rest unexplained. For V, J and clone size, that table is used; D and trimming come from the DNA. The sample yields 110,000 or so clones; approximately 87% were counted once. The ten largest clonotypes hold about 3.9% of the sample.

Each collaborating institution followed its own protocols to collect whole blood in K2EDTA tubes. For TCRbeta analysis, collaborator samples were shipped as frozen whole blood, as isolated PBMCs, or as DNA extracted from either sample type. Points the paper makes about the study in general: The quantity of clinical and demographic metadata differed by source and by participant and was supplied without curation.

Per the germline V gene, LGHNA is the CDR1 and YSLEER is the CDR2. V is cut by 0 bases and J by 7 bases, and the space between the germline ends is 11 bases. The CDR3 runs 14 amino acids, cysteine and phenylalanine included. Only CDR3 DNA remains: 42 bases, in frame from the first base. Note on this clone: The specificity of this receptor is unknown. No much larger clone exists at a distance of one base, and base qualities are not known.

The material sequenced was peripheral blood. The chain uses TRBV4-3 and TRBJ2-3, with no D gene named confidently. The TCR originated in a man in his sixties with acute or convalescent COVID-19. The encoded CDR3 is CASSQDTPQYTQYF. Here is the DNA: TGCGCCAGCAGCCAAGACACCCCCCAGTATACGCAGTATTTT.